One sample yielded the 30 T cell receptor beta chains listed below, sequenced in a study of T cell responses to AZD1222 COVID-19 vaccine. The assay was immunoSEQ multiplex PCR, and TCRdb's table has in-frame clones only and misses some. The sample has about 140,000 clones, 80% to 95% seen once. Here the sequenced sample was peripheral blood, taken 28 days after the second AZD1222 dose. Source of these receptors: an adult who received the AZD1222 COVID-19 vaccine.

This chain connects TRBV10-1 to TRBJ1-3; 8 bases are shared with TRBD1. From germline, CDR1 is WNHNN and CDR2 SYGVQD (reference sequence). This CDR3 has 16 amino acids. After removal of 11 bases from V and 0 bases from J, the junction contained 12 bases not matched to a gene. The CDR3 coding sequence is TGCGCCGGAAGGACAGGGCCCAAAGACTCTGGAAACACCATATATTTT. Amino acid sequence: CAGRTGPKDSGNTIYF.

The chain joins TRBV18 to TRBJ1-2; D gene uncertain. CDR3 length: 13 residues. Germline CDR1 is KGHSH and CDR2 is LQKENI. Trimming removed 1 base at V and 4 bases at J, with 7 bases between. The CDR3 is CASSPLESYGYTF. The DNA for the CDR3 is TGTGCCAGCTCACCACTAGAGAGCTATGGCTACACCTTC.

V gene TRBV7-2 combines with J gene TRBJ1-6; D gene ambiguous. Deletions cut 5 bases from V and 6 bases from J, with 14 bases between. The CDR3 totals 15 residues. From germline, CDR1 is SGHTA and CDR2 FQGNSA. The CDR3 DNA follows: TGTGCCAGCAGCCCTCAGGCAGGATCTAATTCACCCCTCCACTTT. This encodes CASSPQAGSNSPLHF.

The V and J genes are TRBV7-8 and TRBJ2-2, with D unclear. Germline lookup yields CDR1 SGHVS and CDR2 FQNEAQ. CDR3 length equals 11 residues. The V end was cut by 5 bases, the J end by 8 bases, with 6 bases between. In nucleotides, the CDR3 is TGTGCCAGCAGCCTCCGGGGGGAGCTGTTTTTT. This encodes CASSLRGELFF.

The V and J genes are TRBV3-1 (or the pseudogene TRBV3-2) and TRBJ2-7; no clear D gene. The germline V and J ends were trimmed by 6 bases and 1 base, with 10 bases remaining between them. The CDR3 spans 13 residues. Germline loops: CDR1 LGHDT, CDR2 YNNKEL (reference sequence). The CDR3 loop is CASSLTVSYEQYF. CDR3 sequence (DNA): TGTGCCAGCAGTCTCACAGTATCCTACGAGCAGTACTTC.

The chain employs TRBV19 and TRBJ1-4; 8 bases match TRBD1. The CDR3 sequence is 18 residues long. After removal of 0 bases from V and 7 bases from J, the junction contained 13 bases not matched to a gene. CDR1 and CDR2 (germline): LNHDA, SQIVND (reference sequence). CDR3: CASSIERTYRGSVEKLFF. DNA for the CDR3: TGTGCCAGTAGTATAGAACGAACCTACAGGGGGAGCGTTGAAAAACTGTTTTTT.

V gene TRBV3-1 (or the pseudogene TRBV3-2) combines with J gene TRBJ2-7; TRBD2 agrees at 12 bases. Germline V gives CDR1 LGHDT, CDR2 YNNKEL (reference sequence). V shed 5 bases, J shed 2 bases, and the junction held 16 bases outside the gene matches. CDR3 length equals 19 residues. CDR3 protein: CASSTGDLAGGLIAYEQYF. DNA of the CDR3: TGTGCCAGCAGCACCGGGGACCTAGCGGGGGGGCTCATCGCCTACGAGCAGTACTTC.

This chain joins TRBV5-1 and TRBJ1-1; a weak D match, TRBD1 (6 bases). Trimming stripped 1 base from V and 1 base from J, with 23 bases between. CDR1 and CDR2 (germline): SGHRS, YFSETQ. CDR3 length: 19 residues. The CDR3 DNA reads TGCGCCAGCAGCTTGCGGTCCCTACAGGGATGGCTGGAGAACACTGAAGCTTTCTTT. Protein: CASSLRSLQGWLENTEAFF.

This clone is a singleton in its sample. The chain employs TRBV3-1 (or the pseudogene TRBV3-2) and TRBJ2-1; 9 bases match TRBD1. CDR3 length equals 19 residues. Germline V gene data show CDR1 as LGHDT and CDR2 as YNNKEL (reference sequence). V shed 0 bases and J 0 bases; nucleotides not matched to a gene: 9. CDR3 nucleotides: TGTGCCAGCAGCCAAGATCCGGGACAGGGAACTCGCTCCTACAATGAGCAGTTCTTC. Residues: CASSQDPGQGTRSYNEQFF.

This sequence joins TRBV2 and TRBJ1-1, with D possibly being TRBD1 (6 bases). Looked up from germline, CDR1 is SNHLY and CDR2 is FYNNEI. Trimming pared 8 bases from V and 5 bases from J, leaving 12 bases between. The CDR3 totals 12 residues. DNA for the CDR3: TGTGCCAGCCACAGGGCCGGGACTGAAGCTTTCTTT. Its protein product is CASHRAGTEAFF.

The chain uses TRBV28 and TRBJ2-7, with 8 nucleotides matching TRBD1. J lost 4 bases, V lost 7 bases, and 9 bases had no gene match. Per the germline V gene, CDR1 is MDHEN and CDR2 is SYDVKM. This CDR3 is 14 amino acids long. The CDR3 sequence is CASNPDRVRYEQYF. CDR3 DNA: TGTGCCAGCAACCCGGACAGGGTCCGTTACGAGCAGTACTTC.

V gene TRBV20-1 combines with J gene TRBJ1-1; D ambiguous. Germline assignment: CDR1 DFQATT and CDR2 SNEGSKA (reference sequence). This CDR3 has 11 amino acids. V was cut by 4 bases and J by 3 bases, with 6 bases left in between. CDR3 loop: CSATAYTEAFF. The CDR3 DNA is TGCAGTGCTACAGCGTACACTGAAGCTTTCTTT.

DNA of the CDR3: TGTGCCATCCTAATGTGGGGGAACACTGAAGCTTTCTTT. It encodes CAILMWGNTEAFF. The chain couples TRBV12-3 or TRBV12-4 to TRBJ1-1; D unclear. The CDR3 covers 13 residues. Between the trimmed V and J ends, which lost 10 bases and 1 base, there was a span of 13 bases.

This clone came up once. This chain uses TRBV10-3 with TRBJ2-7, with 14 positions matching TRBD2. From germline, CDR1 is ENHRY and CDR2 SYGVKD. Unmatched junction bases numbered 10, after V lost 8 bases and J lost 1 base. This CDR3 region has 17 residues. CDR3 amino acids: CAISRGLAGGRSYEQYF. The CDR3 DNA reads TGTGCCATCTCCCGCGGACTAGCGGGGGGTCGTTCCTACGAGCAGTACTTC.

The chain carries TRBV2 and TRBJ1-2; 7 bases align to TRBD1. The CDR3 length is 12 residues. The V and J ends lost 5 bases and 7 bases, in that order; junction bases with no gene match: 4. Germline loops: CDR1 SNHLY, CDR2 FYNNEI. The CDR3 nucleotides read TGTGCCAGCAGTAGCGACAGGGTTGGCTACACCTTC. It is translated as CASSSDRVGYTF. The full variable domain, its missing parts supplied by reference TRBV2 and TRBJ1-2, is EPEVTQTPSHQVTQMGQEVILRCVPISNHLYFYWYRQILGQKVEFLVSFYNNEISEKSEIFDDQFSVERPDGSNFTLKIRSTKLEDSAMYFCASSSDRVGYTFGSGTRLTVV.

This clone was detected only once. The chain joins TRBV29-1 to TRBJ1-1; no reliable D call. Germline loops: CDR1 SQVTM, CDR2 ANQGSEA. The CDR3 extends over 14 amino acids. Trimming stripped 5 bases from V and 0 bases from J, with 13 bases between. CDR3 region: CSVQSSLMNTEAFF. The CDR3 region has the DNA TGCAGCGTTCAATCCAGCCTTATGAACACTGAAGCTTTCTTT.

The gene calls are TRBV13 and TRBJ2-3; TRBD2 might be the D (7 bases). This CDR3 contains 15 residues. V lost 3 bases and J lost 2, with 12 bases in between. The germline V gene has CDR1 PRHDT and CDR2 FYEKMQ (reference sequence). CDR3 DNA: TGTGCCAGCAGCTTGAGGGGGGGCCCCACAGATACGCAGTATTTT. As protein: CASSLRGGPTDTQYF.

The CDR3 DNA is TGTGCCAGCAGCGTCGTATCCGGGACGTATGTCCACTATGGCTACACCTTC. Translation: CASSVVSGTYVHYGYTF. The chain combines TRBV9 with TRBJ1-2, with D tentatively TRBD1 (5 bases). Per the germline V gene, CDR1 is SGDLS and CDR2 is YYNGEE. The length of the CDR3 is 17 residues. The V end lost 2 bases, the J end lost 3 bases, and 20 bases lay between the germline ends. The full variable domain, with the rest looked up from reference TRBV9 and TRBJ1-2, is DSGVTQTPKHLITATGQRVTLRCSPRSGDLSVYWYQQSLDQGLQFLIQYYNGEERAKGNILERFSAQQFPDLHSELNLSSLELGDSALYFCASSVVSGTYVHYGYTFGSGTRLTVV.

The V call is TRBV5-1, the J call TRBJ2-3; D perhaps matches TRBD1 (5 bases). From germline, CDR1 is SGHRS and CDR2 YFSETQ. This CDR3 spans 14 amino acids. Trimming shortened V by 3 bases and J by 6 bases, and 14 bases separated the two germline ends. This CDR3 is CASSSAQGGDTQYF. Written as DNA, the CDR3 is TGCGCCAGCAGCTCGGCCCAGGGTGGCGATACGCAGTATTTT.

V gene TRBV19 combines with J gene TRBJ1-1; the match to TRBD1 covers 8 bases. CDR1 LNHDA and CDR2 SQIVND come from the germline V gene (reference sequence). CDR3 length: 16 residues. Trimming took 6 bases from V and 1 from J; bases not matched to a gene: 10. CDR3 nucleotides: TGTGCCAGTAGCGAGACAGGGGAGCCCTCGAACACTGAAGCTTTCTTT. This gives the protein CASSETGEPSNTEAFF.

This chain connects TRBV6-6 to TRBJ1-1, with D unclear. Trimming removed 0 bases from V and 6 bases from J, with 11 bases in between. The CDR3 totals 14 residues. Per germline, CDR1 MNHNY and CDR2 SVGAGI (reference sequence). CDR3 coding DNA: TGTGCCAGCAGTTACTCGTGGGTTGCATCTGAAGCTTTCTTT. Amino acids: CASSYSWVASEAFF.

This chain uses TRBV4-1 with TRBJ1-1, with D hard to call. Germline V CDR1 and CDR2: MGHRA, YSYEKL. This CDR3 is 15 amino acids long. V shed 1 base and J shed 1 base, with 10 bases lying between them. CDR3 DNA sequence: TGCGCCAGCAGCCAAGTCAGCCTCAAGAACACTGAAGCTTTCTTT. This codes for CASSQVSLKNTEAFF.

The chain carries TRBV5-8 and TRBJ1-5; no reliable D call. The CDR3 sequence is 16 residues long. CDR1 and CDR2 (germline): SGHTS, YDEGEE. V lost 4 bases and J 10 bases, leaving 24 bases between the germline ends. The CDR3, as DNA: TGTGCCAGCAGCCCAAGTTACGGGCCTGGAAGTGGTCCCCAGCATTTT. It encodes CASSPSYGPGSGPQHF.

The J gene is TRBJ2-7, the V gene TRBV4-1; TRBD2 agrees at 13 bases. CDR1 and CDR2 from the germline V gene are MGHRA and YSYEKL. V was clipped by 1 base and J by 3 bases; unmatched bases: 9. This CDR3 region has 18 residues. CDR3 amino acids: CASSQGIRGLAGDYEQYF. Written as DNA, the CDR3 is TGCGCCAGCAGCCAAGGGATTCGAGGACTAGCGGGGGACTACGAGCAGTACTTC.

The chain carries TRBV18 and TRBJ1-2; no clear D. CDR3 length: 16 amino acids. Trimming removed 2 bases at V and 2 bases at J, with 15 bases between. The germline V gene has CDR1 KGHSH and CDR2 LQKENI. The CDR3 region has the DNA TGTGCCAGCTCACCAATGGCGAAGGTGGGGAACTATGGCTACACCTTC. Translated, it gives CASSPMAKVGNYGYTF. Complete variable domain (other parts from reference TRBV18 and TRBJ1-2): NAGVMQNPRHLVRRRGQEARLRCSPMKGHSHVYWYRQLPEEGLKFMVYLQKENIIDESGMPKERFSAEFPKEGPSILRIQQVVRGDSAAYFCASSPMAKVGNYGYTFGSGTRLTVV.

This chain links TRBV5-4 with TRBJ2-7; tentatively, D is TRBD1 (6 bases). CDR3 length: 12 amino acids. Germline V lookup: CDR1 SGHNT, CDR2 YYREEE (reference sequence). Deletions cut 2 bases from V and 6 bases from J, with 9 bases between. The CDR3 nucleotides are TGTGCCAGCAGCTTCAGGGGTCCCGAGCAGTACTTC. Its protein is CASSFRGPEQYF.

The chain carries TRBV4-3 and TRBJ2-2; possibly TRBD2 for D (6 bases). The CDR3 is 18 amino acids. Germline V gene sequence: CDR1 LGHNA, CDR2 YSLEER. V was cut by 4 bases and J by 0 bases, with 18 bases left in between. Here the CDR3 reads CASSREAPGSTNTGELFF. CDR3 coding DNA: TGCGCCAGCAGCCGAGAGGCCCCCGGGAGCACGAACACCGGGGAGCTGTTTTTT.

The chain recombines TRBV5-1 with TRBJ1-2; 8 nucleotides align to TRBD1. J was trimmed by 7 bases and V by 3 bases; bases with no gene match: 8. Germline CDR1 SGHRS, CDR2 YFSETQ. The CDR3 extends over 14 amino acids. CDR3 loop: CASSYGQGISGYTF. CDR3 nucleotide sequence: TGCGCCAGCAGCTATGGACAGGGTATCAGTGGCTACACCTTC.

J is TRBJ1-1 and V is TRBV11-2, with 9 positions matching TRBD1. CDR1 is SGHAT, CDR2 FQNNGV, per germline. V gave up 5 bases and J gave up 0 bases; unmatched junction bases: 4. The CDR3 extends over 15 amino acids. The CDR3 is CASSLTGGLNTEAFF. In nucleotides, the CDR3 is TGTGCCAGCAGCCTGACAGGGGGATTGAACACTGAAGCTTTCTTT.

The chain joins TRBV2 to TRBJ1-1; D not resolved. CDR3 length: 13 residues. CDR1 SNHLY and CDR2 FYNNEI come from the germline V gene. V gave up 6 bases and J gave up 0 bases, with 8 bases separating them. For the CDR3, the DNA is TGTGCCAGCAGCGATTACATGAACACTGAAGCTTTCTTT. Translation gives CASSDYMNTEAFF. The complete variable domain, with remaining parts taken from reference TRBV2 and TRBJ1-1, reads EPEVTQTPSHQVTQMGQEVILRCVPISNHLYFYWYRQILGQKVEFLVSFYNNEISEKSEIFDDQFSVERPDGSNFTLKIRSTKLEDSAMYFCASSDYMNTEAFFGQGTRLTVV.